Shown below are 21 T cell receptor beta chains from a single sample sequenced in a study of memory CD4+ T cells and cytomegalovirus serostatus. Method: immunoSEQ multiplex PCR; TCRdb's copy keeps in-frame clones and lacks some. The repertoire holds some 39,000 clones, with roughly 80% as singletons. The sort gate was single viable CD3+CD4+CD8-CD45RO+ cells for memory CD4+ T cells. The sequencing sample was made of memory CD4+ T cells from blood. These receptors all stem from an adult in good health and CMV-seronegative.

This clone was detected once. The chain has TRBV28 and TRBJ2-6; D uncertain. Trimming removed 6 bases from V and 0 bases from J, with 15 bases in between. The CDR3 has 17 residues. CDR1 MDHEN and CDR2 SYDVKM come from the germline V gene. The chain's CDR3 is CASSSVGLSSGANVLTF. The DNA of the CDR3 is TGTGCCAGCAGCTCCGTAGGCCTTAGCTCTGGGGCCAACGTCCTGACTTTC.

CDR3 region: CASSVVLDPGSGNTEAFF. The CDR3, as DNA: TGTGCCAGCAGCGTAGTCTTGGATCCCGGGTCGGGGAACACTGAAGCTTTCTTT. J is TRBJ1-1 and V is TRBV9, with no clear D. Germline V CDR1 and CDR2: SGDLS, YYNGEE. The CDR3 sequence is 18 residues long. Trimming removed 0 bases at V and 1 base at J, with 19 bases between. Full variable domain (outside the CDR3, taken from reference TRBV9 and TRBJ1-1): DSGVTQTPKHLITATGQRVTLRCSPRSGDLSVYWYQQSLDQGLQFLIQYYNGEERAKGNILERFSAQQFPDLHSELNLSSLELGDSALYFCASSVVLDPGSGNTEAFFGQGTRLTVV.

The V call is TRBV7-2, the J call TRBJ1-4; no definite D call. V was trimmed by 5 bases and J by 0 bases, leaving 4 bases between them. CDR3 size: 13 residues. Per germline, CDR1 SGHTA and CDR2 FQGNSA. The CDR3 here is CASSQATNEKLFF. The CDR3 nucleotides read TGTGCCAGCAGCCAAGCAACTAATGAAAAACTGTTTTTT.

The V call is TRBV5-5, the J call TRBJ2-1; 9 bases fit TRBD2. CDR1 and CDR2 from the germline V gene are SGHKS and YYEKEE (reference sequence). The V gene end was trimmed by 0 bases and the J gene end by 5 bases; junction bases not matched to a gene: 9. CDR3 size: 17 residues. The CDR3 protein is CASSLAPSGGINNEQFF. The CDR3 coding sequence is TGTGCCAGCAGCTTGGCGCCCAGCGGGGGGATTAACAATGAGCAGTTCTTC.

The chain is built from TRBV30 and TRBJ2-7; 8 bases fit TRBD1. Germline CDR1 and CDR2: GTSNPN and SVGIG (reference sequence). Trimming took 1 base from V and 2 from J; bases not matched to a gene: 13. The CDR3 has 17 residues. CDR3 sequence reads: CAWSGRRDRGLTYEQYF. CDR3 nucleotides: TGTGCCTGGAGTGGGAGGAGAGACAGGGGCCTCACCTACGAGCAGTACTTC. Full variable domain (remainder filled in from reference TRBV30 and TRBJ2-7): SQTIHQWPATLVQPVGSPLSLECTVEGTSNPNLYWYRQAAGRGLQLLFYSVGIGQISSEVPQNLSASRPQDRQFILSSKKLLLSDSGFYLCAWSGRRDRGLTYEQYFGPGTRLTVT.

The rearrangement joins TRBV6-1 to TRBJ2-7; 9 bases line up with TRBD1. The germline gives CDR1 MNHNS, CDR2 SASEGT. V dropped 6 bases and J dropped 6; count of bases not matched to a gene: 9. CDR3 length: 14 amino acids. Written as DNA, the CDR3 is TGTGCCAGCAGGACAGGGGGTTATTTGGGCGAGCAGTACTTC. Residues: CASRTGGYLGEQYF.

As concerns this clone: A junction boundary mismatches the germline segment, possibly from a read error. This chain links TRBV11-1 with TRBJ2-7; D is tentatively TRBD1 or TRBD2 (5 bases each). This CDR3 spans 12 amino acids. Germline CDR1 and CDR2: SGHAT and FQDESV (reference sequence). The CDR3 sequence is CASSPFTGTANF. The DNA of the CDR3 is TGTGCCAGCAGCCCCTTTACCGGGACGGCGAATTTC. Full variable domain (outside the CDR3, taken from reference TRBV11-1 and TRBJ2-7): EAEVAQSPRYKITEKSQAVAFWCDPISGHATLYWYRQILGQGPELLVQFQDESVVDDSQLPKDRFSAERLKGVDSTLKIQPAELGDSAMYLCASSPFTGTANFGPGTRLTVT.

V gene TRBV19 combines with J gene TRBJ2-5; perhaps TRBD1 as D (5 bases). The CDR3 extends over 13 amino acids. Looked up from germline, CDR1 is LNHDA and CDR2 is SQIVND (reference sequence). Trimming pared 3 bases from V and 5 bases from J, leaving 10 bases between. The CDR3 DNA reads TGTGCCAGTAGTATCGGGTCAGGGGAGACCCAGTACTTC. Amino acid sequence: CASSIGSGETQYF.

This clone appeared a single time. The V and J genes are TRBV11-1 and TRBJ2-7, with D maybe TRBD2 (5 bases). Germline V gene sequence: CDR1 SGHAT, CDR2 FQDESV (reference sequence). This CDR3 contains 12 residues. Trimming stripped 4 bases from V and 10 bases from J, with 14 bases between. In nucleotides, the CDR3 is TGTGCCAGCAGCTCCGAGGGCTCCCGCCAGTACTTC. Encoded protein: CASSSEGSRQYF.

The chain carries TRBV10-3 and TRBJ2-7; D is uncertain. The CDR3 extends over 11 amino acids. Trimming removed 10 bases at V and 7 bases at J, with 14 bases between. In germline, CDR1 is ENHRY, CDR2 SYGVKD. The CDR3 region has the DNA TGTGCCACAAGGATGGAGAGTGAGCAGTACTTC. Its protein is CATRMESEQYF.

CDR3 sequence (DNA): TGTGCCAGCTCACCAGTCCAGGGGCCGGGCACTGAAGCTTTCTTT. Amino acid sequence: CASSPVQGPGTEAFF. The chain joins TRBV18 to TRBJ1-1; weak D call: TRBD1 (6 bases). Germline lookup yields CDR1 KGHSH and CDR2 LQKENI. CDR3 length: 15 residues. Trimming took off 2 bases at V and 4 bases at J, with 14 bases between the two ends.

The V gene is TRBV19, the J gene TRBJ1-1; 9 nucleotides agree with TRBD1. CDR1 and CDR2 (germline): LNHDA, SQIVND (reference sequence). V lost 5 bases, J lost 6 bases, and 7 bases stayed unmatched. The CDR3 covers 14 residues. The chain's CDR3 is CASSVTGGNSEAFF. CDR3 in DNA: TGTGCCAGTAGTGTGACAGGGGGAAACTCTGAAGCTTTCTTT. Full variable domain (rest looked up from reference TRBV19 and TRBJ1-1): DGGITQSPKYLFRKEGQNVTLSCEQNLNHDAMYWYRQDPGQGLRLIYYSQIVNDFQKGDIAEGYSVSREKKESFPLTVTSAQKNPTAFYLCASSVTGGNSEAFFGQGTRLTVV.

The chain carries TRBV7-8 and TRBJ2-7; D not certain. This CDR3 comprises 13 residues. Trimming cost V 3 bases and J 4 bases, with 10 bases left between them. Germline V CDR1 and CDR2: SGHVS, FQNEAQ. As DNA, the CDR3 is TGTGCCAGCAGCTTTACGGGTGAATACGAGCAGTACTTC. This sequence encodes CASSFTGEYEQYF.

This sequence joins TRBV6-1 and TRBJ1-1, with unresolved D. The CDR3 runs to 14 residues. Trimming took off 8 bases at V and 2 bases at J, with 15 bases between the two ends. Germline V gene sequence: CDR1 MNHNS, CDR2 SASEGT. The CDR3 loop reads CASGYRFSNTEAFF. CDR3 bases: TGTGCCAGCGGGTATAGGTTTTCAAACACTGAAGCTTTCTTT.

The genes are TRBV18 and TRBJ1-4; 7 nucleotides line up with TRBD1. Per the germline V gene, CDR1 is KGHSH and CDR2 is LQKENI. The CDR3 is 13 residues long. The junction had 5 bases not matched to a gene; V was cut back by 3 bases and J by 10 bases. The CDR3 sequence is CASSPGTVGKLFF. In DNA, the CDR3 is TGTGCCAGCTCACCCGGGACAGTCGGAAAACTGTTTTTT.

This chain uses TRBV19 with TRBJ2-3; D is undetermined. The CDR3 covers 13 residues. Trimming stripped 4 bases from V and 1 base from J, with 6 bases between. Germline V gene lookup returns CDR1 LNHDA and CDR2 SQIVND (reference sequence). The DNA of the CDR3 is TGTGCCAGTAGTAAACCTGGCACAGATACGCAGTATTTT. Amino acid sequence: CASSKPGTDTQYF.

The chain combines TRBV7-9 with TRBJ2-5; D is ambiguous. The CDR3 is 12 residues long. Germline values: CDR1 SEHNR, CDR2 FQNEAQ (reference sequence). V was shortened by 1 base and J by 5 bases, with 5 bases between the two germline ends. The CDR3 spells CASSLGMETQYF. CDR3 nucleotide sequence: TGTGCCAGCAGCTTAGGGATGGAGACCCAGTACTTC.

This clone was recorded a few times. The chain employs TRBV5-6 and TRBJ2-3; D is perhaps TRBD1 or TRBD2 (6 bases each). V dropped 3 bases and J dropped 6 bases, with 20 bases sitting between them. This CDR3 contains 16 residues. CDR1 is SGHDT, CDR2 YYEEEE, per germline. The CDR3 DNA sequence: TGTGCCAGCAGCTCGTCTCTCCTGGGGGGCATGGATACGCAGTATTTT. Amino acid sequence: CASSSSLLGGMDTQYF.

This rearrangement joins TRBV2 to TRBJ2-5; 7 nucleotides match TRBD1. Unmatched junction bases numbered 10, after V lost 8 bases and J lost 4 bases. CDR1 and CDR2 from the germline V gene are SNHLY and FYNNEI. The CDR3 loop spans 14 amino acids. The chain's CDR3 is CASLGFQGVETQYF. CDR3 bases: TGTGCCAGCCTGGGGTTTCAGGGGGTAGAGACCCAGTACTTC.

On this clone: It is unclear where the CDR3 begins or ends on the DNA, so no DNA is shown, and the CDR3 is as TCRdb lists it. V and J are TRBV7-9 and TRBJ2-2; the table's D gene call, TRBD2, was not cross checked with the DNA. CDR1 and CDR2 (germline): SEHNR, FQNEAQ (reference sequence). A total of 13 residues make up the CDR3, ends included. The CDR3 loop is CASSLAVGTGAFF.

This clone occurred a few times. CDR3 region: CASSISGKPLYGYTF. For the CDR3, the DNA is TGTGCCAGTAGTATTTCTGGGAAGCCGCTCTATGGCTACACCTTC. The rearrangement joins TRBV19 to TRBJ1-2; no reliable D call. V was cut by 3 bases and J by 4 bases, with 15 bases left in between. The CDR3 runs 15 residues. Germline values: CDR1 LNHDA, CDR2 SQIVND (reference sequence). Looking up the rest from reference TRBV19 and TRBJ1-2 gives the full variable domain: DGGITQSPKYLFRKEGQNVTLSCEQNLNHDAMYWYRQDPGQGLRLIYYSQIVNDFQKGDIAEGYSVSREKKESFPLTVTSAQKNPTAFYLCASSISGKPLYGYTFGSGTRLTVV.